Listed below are T cell receptor beta chains from one sample, sequenced in a study of T cells after somatic rescue of genetic block. Assay used: immunoSEQ multiplex PCR; TCRdb lists only in-frame clones, some missing. The sample has approximately 70,000 clones; roughly 90% are singletons. The specimen sequenced was peripheral blood mononuclear cells (PBMCs). The source of these receptors is a man aged 25-45 years. Both conserved end residues are part of each CDR3. A D gene is named only where the DNA matches it firmly. Expanded clones are given a class, and other clones once, few, many or no size at all.

v_call	j_call	clone_size	d_call	cdr3_nt	cdr3_aa
TRBV6-6	TRBJ1-2	-	TRBD1	TGTGCCAGCAGTCCGGGACAGCTCTATGGCTACACCTTC	CASSPGQLYGYTF
TRBV2	TRBJ2-1	-	-	TGTGCCAGCAACCAGGGACGAAACGACAATGAGCAGTTCTTC	CASNQGRNDNEQFF
TRBV5-4	TRBJ2-7	-	TRBD2	TGTGCCAGCAGCTTCGGGACTAGCGGTTACGAGCAGTACTTC	CASSFGTSGYEQYF
TRBV10-3	TRBJ1-1	-	-	TGTGCCATCAGTGAGCAAACCATGAACACTGAAGCTTTCTTT	CAISEQTMNTEAFF
TRBV7-8	TRBJ1-3	-	-	TGTGCCAGCAGCCCCCCTGGGTCCAGGACGGGAAACACCATATATTTT	CASSPPGSRTGNTIYF
TRBV5-6	TRBJ2-3	-	-	TGTGCCAGCAGAAGGGGGAGTAATACGCAGTATTTT	CASRRGSNTQYF
TRBV19	TRBJ2-7	-	TRBD1	TGTGCCAGTAGTATGACAGGGCGCGAGCAGTACTTC	CASSMTGREQYF
TRBV10-1	TRBJ2-7	few	TRBD1	TGCGCCAGCAGTGAGTCAAGAGACAGGGGGCACCACGAGCAGTACTTC	CASSESRDRGHHEQYF
TRBV7-9	TRBJ1-3	-	-	TGTGCCAGCAGCTTAAACGCGGTCTCTGGAAACACCATATATTTT	CASSLNAVSGNTIYF
TRBV28	TRBJ2-2	-	-	TGTGCCAGCAGCGACTGGGGCTCCCGGGACACCGGGGAGCTGTTTTTT	CASSDWGSRDTGELFF
TRBV7-9	TRBJ2-1	-	TRBD1	TGTGCCAGCACCTTAATCTTGGGGGGACAGGACAGCAATGAGCAGTTCTTC	CASTLILGGQDSNEQFF
TRBV4-1	TRBJ2-3	-	-	TGCGCCAGCAGCCAAGGTCGGGGGACTAGCACAGATACGCAGTATTTT	CASSQGRGTSTDTQYF
TRBV6-1	TRBJ1-1	once	-	TGTGCCAGCAGTGAAGGAGGCGGGCTATCCTCGGACACTGAAGCTTTCTTT	CASSEGGGLSSDTEAFF
TRBV28	TRBJ2-5	-	TRBD1	TGTGCCAGCAGTTCTTCAAGGACAGGGGGGTGGGGAGAGACCCAGTACTTC	CASSSSRTGGWGETQYF
TRBV6-5	TRBJ2-5	-	-	TGTGCCAGCCGAAAAGACGGCTCGGAGACCCAGTACTTC	CASRKDGSETQYF
TRBV28	TRBJ2-7	-	TRBD1	TGTGCCAGCAGTGCGACAGGGAGCTCCTACGAGCAGTACTTC	CASSATGSSYEQYF
TRBV4-3	TRBJ2-2	-	-	TGCGCCAGCAGCCAAGGGTCACGGGTTACCGGGGAGCTGTTTTTT	CASSQGSRVTGELFF
TRBV27	TRBJ2-2	-	-	TGTGCCAGCAGTAAATACAGCACCGGGGAGCTGTTTTTT	CASSKYSTGELFF
TRBV20-1	TRBJ1-1	-	-	TGCAGTCCCCAGAGGGGGGCTGAAGCTTTCTTT	CSPQRGAEAFF
TRBV5-8	TRBJ2-7	once	-	TGTGCCAGCATCCCTAGGGCAGGGAGCTCCTACGAGCAGTACTTC	CASIPRAGSSYEQYF
TRBV5-1	TRBJ2-1	-	-	TGCGCCAGCAGCCGATCACCTAACAATGAGCAGTTCTTC	CASSRSPNNEQFF
TRBV7-9	TRBJ2-7	-	-	TGTGCCAGCAGACGCTGGGAGAACTACGAGCAGTACTTC	CASRRWENYEQYF
TRBV9	TRBJ1-4	-	-	TGTGCCAGCAGCGATCGGTGGGCAGAAAAACTGTTTTTT	CASSDRWAEKLFF
TRBV10-1	TRBJ2-1	once	TRBD2	TGCGCCAGCAGTGAGGACGGGAGGGCTGGTAATGAGCAGTTCTTC	CASSEDGRAGNEQFF
TRBV5-4	TRBJ1-1	-	-	TGTGCCAGCAGCTCCCGGGTGGACATTATTGGCACTGAAGCTTTCTTT	CASSSRVDIIGTEAFF
TRBV6-1	TRBJ2-3	-	TRBD2	TGTGCCAGCAGTGAAATCGGGGGGGAGGGGACAGATACGCAGTATTTT	CASSEIGGEGTDTQYF
TRBV10-2	TRBJ1-1	-	-	TGCGCCAGCAGTGACCCAACACCCCCCCCTGAAGCTTTCTTT	CASSDPTPPPEAFF
TRBV19	TRBJ2-7	once	TRBD2	TGTGCCAGTAGTATCAAACTAGCGGGCACCTACGAGCAGTACTTC	CASSIKLAGTYEQYF
TRBV5-1	TRBJ2-3	-	-	TGCGCCAGCAGCTTGGGGCCGGGATATTCAAGCACAGATACGCAGTATTTT	CASSLGPGYSSTDTQYF
TRBV7-9	TRBJ2-7	-	-	TGTGCCAGCAGCTTAGCGGGGCTAACCTACGAGCAGTACTTC	CASSLAGLTYEQYF
TRBV18	TRBJ2-3	-	TRBD2	TGTGCCAGCTCACCACTAGCGGGAAGCACAGATACGCAGTATTTT	CASSPLAGSTDTQYF